Below are 6 T cell receptor beta chains sequenced from a single sample in a study of identical twins. MiXCR, run by TCRdb on the 5' RACE reads, gives a single entry per CDR3 protein. Of some 690,000 distinct CDR3 sequences in the sample, 20% to 25% were seen once. The same sample was also studied in work on T cells expressing NK-cell markers.

Sequenced: PBMCs. These receptors were taken from a woman aged 18-29 years in good health.

The sample holds a few counts of this clonotype. The rearrangement links TRBV7-2 to TRBJ2-5; 8 nucleotides align to TRBD1. Germline V gene sequence: CDR1 SGHTA, CDR2 FQGNSA. The CDR3 runs to 15 residues. The ends lost 3 bases at V and 5 bases at J; junction bases unmatched: 8. The CDR3 nucleotides are TGTGCCAGCAGCTTCCGACAGGGGTGGGACGAGACCCAGTACTTC. Amino acids: CASSFRQGWDETQYF.

There are a few counts of this clonotype. The DNA of the CDR3 is TGCAGCGTTGAAGATCCCCGGGCGCGTACCAGAACCGGGGAGCTGTTTTTT. This encodes CSVEDPRARTRTGELFF. The rearrangement joins TRBV29-1 to TRBJ2-2, with D hard to call. This CDR3 is built from 17 residues. The germline CDR1 and CDR2 sequences are SQVTM and ANQGSEA. V was cut by 0 bases and J by 5 bases, with 19 bases left in between.

This clonotype was counted ten times or more. The V call is TRBV20-1, the J call TRBJ2-3, with 9 bases aligning to TRBD2. CDR3 length: 15 residues. CDR1 and CDR2 from the germline V gene are DFQATT and SNEGSKA (reference sequence). The V gene end was trimmed by 3 bases and the J gene end by 4 bases; junction bases not matched to a gene: 8. CDR3 nucleotides: TGCAGTGCTAGGCCCGCGGGGGGGCCCCCAGATACGCAGTATTTT. It yields the protein CSARPAGGPPDTQYF.

The gene calls are TRBV20-1 and TRBJ2-7; D is ambiguous. From germline, CDR1 is DFQATT and CDR2 SNEGSKA (reference sequence). V lost 5 bases to trimming and J lost 4 bases, with 9 bases between them. This CDR3 has 11 residues. The CDR3 region is CSARTRYEQYF. The CDR3 DNA sequence: TGCAGTGCTCGGACCCGTTACGAGCAGTACTTC.

The chain combines TRBV11-2 with TRBJ2-2; a weak D match, TRBD1 (5 bases). Germline lookup yields CDR1 SGHAT and CDR2 FQNNGV. The CDR3 is made up of 14 amino acids. Deletions cut 4 bases from V and 4 bases from J, with 10 bases between. The CDR3 DNA follows: TGTGCCAGCAGCTCCTCAACAGGCACCGGGGAGCTGTTTTTT. This encodes CASSSSTGTGELFF.

The rearrangement uses TRBV5-1 and TRBJ2-1; TRBD2 is a possible D gene (5 bases). The CDR3 runs to 15 residues. CDR1 is SGHRS and CDR2 is YFSETQ in the germline V gene. Trimming pared 4 bases from V and 9 bases from J, leaving 20 bases between. This chain's CDR3 is CASSPGGPESREQFF. The CDR3 nucleotides read TGCGCCAGCAGCCCCGGAGGTCCCGAGTCGCGTGAGCAGTTCTTC.